The 27 T cell receptor beta chains presented below share a single source sample, sequenced in a study of identical twins. Using its own MiXCR run on the 5' RACE reads, TCRdb lists one record per CDR3 protein. This table holds roughly 1.6 million distinct CDR3 sequences, less than 40% found once. The sequencing input was cord blood. The source is a newborn girl in good health.

The chain has TRBV7-9 and TRBJ2-1, with TRBD2 identical over 11 bases. The CDR3 is 18 amino acids. V lost 3 bases, J lost 3 bases, and 10 bases stayed unmatched. Looked up from germline, CDR1 is SEHNR and CDR2 is FQNEAQ (reference sequence). The CDR3 DNA follows: TGTGCCAGCAGCTTTTTACCCTTACTAGCGGGGGACTACAATGAGCAGTTCTTC. Protein sequence: CASSFLPLLAGDYNEQFF.

This clonotype was observed a few times. The chain carries TRBV3-1 and TRBJ1-2; a possible D gene is TRBD1 (5 bases). Germline CDR1 is LGHDT and CDR2 is YNNKEL (reference sequence). Trimming took 1 base from V and 8 from J, leaving 11 bases between them. This CDR3 has 13 residues. CDR3 DNA sequence: TGTGCCAGCAGCCAAGGAGGGGCCTGGGGCTACACCTTC. Protein: CASSQGGAWGYTF.

The chain employs TRBV5-1 and TRBJ2-1, with TRBD2 matching 8 bases. The CDR3 runs 17 residues. V trimming: 5 bases; J trimming: 4 bases; junction bases outside the gene matches: 14. Germline assignment: CDR1 SGHRS and CDR2 YFSETQ. The CDR3 spells CASSFAFTSGSYNEQFF. The CDR3 coding sequence is TGCGCCAGCAGTTTCGCCTTTACTAGCGGTAGTTACAATGAGCAGTTCTTC. Drawing the rest from reference TRBV5-1 and TRBJ2-1, the complete variable domain is KAGVTQTPRYLIKTRGQQVTLSCSPISGHRSVSWYQQTPGQGLQFLFEYFSETQRNKGNFPGRFSGRQFSNSRSEMNVSTLELGDSALYLCASSFAFTSGSYNEQFFGPGTRLTVL.

This clonotype was recorded a few times. This sequence joins TRBV27 and TRBJ2-3; TRBD2 might be the D (6 bases). This CDR3 has 15 residues. The ends were cut back, 7 bases at V and 4 bases at J, with 18 bases in the middle. Germline V gene sequence: CDR1 MNHEY, CDR2 SMNVEV (reference sequence). CDR3 residues: CASINRGNDPDTQYF. DNA for the CDR3: TGTGCCAGCATCAATCGGGGGAATGACCCAGATACGCAGTATTTT.

The chain carries TRBV20-1 and TRBJ2-3; 11 bases match TRBD2. Germline CDR1 and CDR2: DFQATT and SNEGSKA (reference sequence). J gave up 1 base and V 7 bases, and 4 bases lay outside the gene matches. The CDR3 is made up of 14 amino acids. In DNA form, the CDR3 reads TGCAGTGTTCCGGGACTAGCGGGCACAGATACGCAGTATTTT. Translating it yields CSVPGLAGTDTQYF.

The V and J genes are TRBV6-1 and TRBJ1-4, with 8 bases aligning to TRBD1. CDR3 length: 14 amino acids. Germline CDR1 MNHNS, CDR2 SASEGT. Trimming at V came to 3 bases and at J to 8 bases, leaving 5 bases not matched to a gene. The CDR3 loop reads CASSDRGQWEKLFF. The DNA for the CDR3 is TGTGCCAGCAGTGACAGGGGGCAATGGGAAAAACTGTTTTTT.

This clonotype was seen only a few times. The rearrangement links TRBV7-2 to TRBJ2-3; the match to TRBD2 covers 8 bases. This CDR3 comprises 16 residues. Germline V CDR1 and CDR2: SGHTA, FQGNSA. V lost 2 bases and J lost 3; bases outside the gene matches: 7. The CDR3 region has the DNA TGTGCCAGCAGCTTATTCCAGACTAGCGTGACAGATACGCAGTATTTT. Protein: CASSLFQTSVTDTQYF.

V is TRBV7-2 and J is TRBJ1-1, with D hard to call. The CDR3 runs 15 residues. Germline V gives CDR1 SGHTA, CDR2 FQGNSA. V was clipped by 0 bases and J by 2 bases, with 10 bases between them. CDR3 DNA sequence: TGTGCCAGCAGCTTAGCCGTGGGAACCAACACTGAAGCTTTCTTT. Translated: CASSLAVGTNTEAFF.

V gene TRBV9 combines with J gene TRBJ1-4; 10 bases map to TRBD1. The CDR3 is 14 amino acids. J gave up 6 bases and V 3 bases, and 2 bases lay outside the gene matches. CDR1 is SGDLS and CDR2 is YYNGEE in the germline V gene. The CDR3 sequence is CASSDGTGDEKLFF. The CDR3 coding sequence is TGTGCCAGCAGCGATGGGACAGGGGATGAAAAACTGTTTTTT. Variable domain in full (rest from reference TRBV9 and TRBJ1-4): DSGVTQTPKHLITATGQRVTLRCSPRSGDLSVYWYQQSLDQGLQFLIQYYNGEERAKGNILERFSAQQFPDLHSELNLSSLELGDSALYFCASSDGTGDEKLFFGSGTQLSVL.

The chain is built from TRBV7-2 and TRBJ2-3; 10 bases match TRBD2. The CDR3 is 19 amino acids. J was trimmed by 0 bases and V by 1 base; bases with no gene match: 10. CDR1 SGHTA and CDR2 FQGNSA come from the germline V gene. Written as DNA, the CDR3 is TGTGCCAGCAGCTTAGGGGCAAGCGGGGGGGCGGGCAGCACAGATACGCAGTATTTT. Encoded protein: CASSLGASGGAGSTDTQYF. Looking up the rest from reference TRBV7-2 and TRBJ2-3 gives the full variable domain: GAGVSQSPSNKVTEKGKDVELRCDPISGHTALYWYRQSLGQGLEFLIYFQGNSAPDKSGLPSDRFSAERTGGSVSTLTIQRTQQEDSAVYLCASSLGASGGAGSTDTQYFGPGTRLTVL.

The rearrangement joins TRBV5-1 to TRBJ2-7; TRBD1 aligns across 7 bases. Germline CDR1 SGHRS, CDR2 YFSETQ. CDR3 length: 14 amino acids. Trimming took 3 bases from V and 6 from J; bases not matched to a gene: 9. The CDR3 reads CASSSIDRATEQYF. CDR3 bases: TGCGCCAGCAGCTCCATAGACAGGGCAACCGAGCAGTACTTC.

The V gene is TRBV12-3 or TRBV12-4, the J gene TRBJ2-1; 13 positions agree with TRBD2. The length of the CDR3 is 18 residues. J was trimmed by 6 bases and V by 6 bases; bases with no gene match: 14. The CDR3 is CASSVALTSGGAINEQFF. DNA for the CDR3: TGTGCCAGCAGCGTAGCCCTCACTAGCGGGGGGGCCATCAATGAGCAGTTCTTC.

This chain connects TRBV29-1 to TRBJ2-1, with D hard to call. Near its end, the DNA agrees better with TRBJ2-7, so the J call may be wrong. The CDR3 runs 14 residues. CDR1 is SQVTM and CDR2 is ANQGSEA in the germline V gene. The DNA of the CDR3 is TGCAGCGGCAGCAGGTCCAGCTCCTACAATGAGCAGTACTTC. Encoded protein: CSGSRSSSYNEQYF.

With regard to this clonotype: Its ends do not fully match the called genes, so a read error is possible. The V call is TRBV20-1, the J call TRBJ2-3; D remains ambiguous. Per the germline V gene, CDR1 is DFQATT and CDR2 is SNEGSKA (reference sequence). CDR3 length: 13 amino acids. The CDR3 reads CSPSAPRTDTQYF. As DNA, the CDR3 is TGCAGTCCAAGCGCACCTCGCACGGATACGCAGTATTTT.

This rearrangement joins TRBV10-1 to TRBJ1-1; unclear D gene. Germline assignment: CDR1 WNHNN and CDR2 SYGVQD (reference sequence). The CDR3 is 13 amino acids. Trimming took 4 bases from V and 2 from J, leaving 8 bases between them. CDR3 sequence: CASSVAHNTEAFF. CDR3 bases: TGCGCCAGCAGTGTGGCCCATAACACTGAAGCTTTCTTT.

The chain has TRBV20-1 and TRBJ2-7; D ambiguous. In germline, CDR1 is DFQATT, CDR2 SNEGSKA (reference sequence). V dropped 7 bases and J dropped 3 bases, with 19 bases sitting between them. CDR3 length: 14 residues. The CDR3 DNA follows: TGCAGTGGAGAGCAACCAAGAGGAAACTACGAGCAGTACTTC. It translates to CSGEQPRGNYEQYF.

This clonotype was counted ten times or more. The chain carries TRBV7-8 and TRBJ2-4; no clear D. V was shortened by 5 bases and J by 0 bases, with 11 bases between the two germline ends. Germline V gene sequence: CDR1 SGHVS, CDR2 FQNEAQ. This CDR3 is 15 amino acids long. CDR3: CASSPGRLAKNIQYF. The DNA for the CDR3 is TGTGCCAGCAGCCCCGGACGGCTAGCCAAAAACATTCAGTACTTC.

The V gene is TRBV3-1, the J gene TRBJ1-2; 9 nucleotides agree with TRBD1. V shed 1 base, J shed 2 bases, and the junction held 8 bases outside the gene matches. Germline lookup yields CDR1 LGHDT and CDR2 YNNKEL (reference sequence). The CDR3 contains 17 residues. The CDR3 DNA follows: TGTGCCAGCAGCCAAGTCTGGGGAGACAGGGGGAACTATGGCTACACCTTC. The encoded protein is CASSQVWGDRGNYGYTF. The full variable domain, with the rest looked up from reference TRBV3-1 and TRBJ1-2, is DTAVSQTPKYLVTQMGNDKSIKCEQNLGHDTMYWYKQDSKKFLKIMFSYNNKELIINETVPNRFSPKSPDKAHLNLHINSLELGDSAVYFCASSQVWGDRGNYGYTFGSGTRLTVV.

The chain combines TRBV4-1 with TRBJ1-5; TRBD1 might be the D (5 bases). Germline CDR1 and CDR2: MGHRA and YSYEKL. The CDR3 spans 15 residues. The V gene lost 4 bases and the J gene lost 4 bases, with 14 bases spanning the gap. CDR3 sequence reads: CASSRLREPNQPQHF. In DNA form, the CDR3 reads TGCGCCAGCAGCCGCCTCAGGGAACCGAATCAGCCCCAGCATTTT.

The genes are TRBV4-1 and TRBJ2-1; D perhaps matches TRBD2 (6 bases). The CDR3 totals 12 residues. Germline V lookup: CDR1 MGHRA, CDR2 YSYEKL. Deletions cut 2 bases from V and 11 bases from J, with 10 bases between. This CDR3 reads CASSQYAGKQFF. The CDR3 DNA reads as TGCGCCAGCAGCCAATATGCGGGGAAGCAGTTCTTC.

This clonotype came up a few times. CDR3 in amino acids: CSASGVLDGYNEQFF. DNA for the CDR3: TGCAGTGCTAGCGGGGTCTTGGACGGCTACAATGAGCAGTTCTTC. V gene TRBV20-1 combines with J gene TRBJ2-1; TRBD2 is a possible D gene (5 bases). Germline V gene data show CDR1 as DFQATT and CDR2 as SNEGSKA (reference sequence). The CDR3 contains 15 residues. Trimming left V 3 bases short and J 3 bases short, with 15 bases between.

This clonotype showed up just a few times. V is TRBV6-2 or TRBV6-3 and J is TRBJ2-1; 10 bases line up with TRBD2. Germline assignment: CDR1 MNHEY and CDR2 SVGEGT. CDR3 length: 17 residues. Losses at the gene ends were 2 bases for V and 1 base for J; bases not matched to a gene: 5. The CDR3 reads CASSYQRGGLSYNEQFF. CDR3 in DNA: TGTGCCAGCAGTTACCAGCGGGGGGGCCTGTCCTACAATGAGCAGTTCTTC.

The V gene is TRBV20-1, the J gene TRBJ2-3, with TRBD2 as a possible D gene (7 bases). Trimming removed 6 bases from V and 4 bases from J, with 17 bases in between. CDR1 and CDR2 from the germline V gene are DFQATT and SNEGSKA (reference sequence). The length of the CDR3 is 14 residues. The CDR3 DNA sequence: TGCAGTGCAACCTACAGGGCGGGGGCAGATACGCAGTATTTT. As protein: CSATYRAGADTQYF.

This chain connects TRBV5-1 to TRBJ2-2; 10 nucleotides match TRBD2. CDR3 length equals 17 residues. Germline V lookup: CDR1 SGHRS, CDR2 YFSETQ. After removal of 1 base from V and 5 bases from J, the junction contained 8 bases not matched to a gene. CDR3 region: CASSLTPSGGGTGELFF. For the CDR3, the DNA is TGCGCCAGCAGCTTGACGCCTAGCGGGGGCGGAACCGGGGAGCTGTTTTTT.

Worth noting for this clonotype: The junction and the germline gene differ at one end; a read error may be behind it. This sequence joins TRBV12-3 or TRBV12-4 and TRBJ1-5, with TRBD1 as a possible D gene (5 bases). This CDR3 contains 14 residues. The CDR3 sequence: CVSSYRYSNQPQHF. CDR3 DNA sequence: TGTGTCAGCAGTTACAGGTATAGCAATCAGCCCCAGCATTTT.

V is TRBV5-1 and J is TRBJ2-1; 15 bases are a match to TRBD2. CDR3 length: 16 residues. In germline, CDR1 is SGHRS, CDR2 YFSETQ. Unmatched junction bases numbered 7, after V lost 4 bases and J lost 8 bases. CDR3 loop: CASSPAGLAGGYEQFF. The CDR3 nucleotides are TGCGCCAGCAGCCCCGCGGGACTAGCGGGAGGCTATGAGCAGTTCTTC.

This clonotype was detected only once. This chain connects TRBV6-1 to TRBJ1-2; tentative D call: TRBD1 (5 bases). The germline CDR1 and CDR2 sequences are MNHNS and SASEGT. With 0 bases removed from V and 3 bases from J, the gap between germline ends came to 11 bases. The CDR3 is made up of 15 amino acids. CDR3 sequence (DNA): TGTGCCAGCAGTGAAGCGAGGGTAGGGGACTATGGCTACACCTTC. It yields the protein CASSEARVGDYGYTF.